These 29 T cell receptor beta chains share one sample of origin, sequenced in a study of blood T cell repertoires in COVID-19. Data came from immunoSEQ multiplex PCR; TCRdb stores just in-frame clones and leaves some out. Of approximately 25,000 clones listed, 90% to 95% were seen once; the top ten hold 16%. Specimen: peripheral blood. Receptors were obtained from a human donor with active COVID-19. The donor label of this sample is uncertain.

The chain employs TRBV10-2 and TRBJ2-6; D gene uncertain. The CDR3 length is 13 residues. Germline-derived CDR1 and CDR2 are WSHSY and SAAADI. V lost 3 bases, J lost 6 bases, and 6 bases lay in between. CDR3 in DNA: TGCGCCAGCAGTGACCCCTCGGCCAACGTCCTGACTTTC. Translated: CASSDPSANVLTF.

This CDR3 reads CASSYPTSGLTYEQYF. CDR3 in DNA: TGTGCCAGCAGTTATCCAACTAGCGGACTAACCTACGAGCAGTACTTC. The chain links TRBV2 to TRBJ2-7; 8 bases fit TRBD2. The CDR3 totals 16 residues. From germline, CDR1 is SNHLY and CDR2 FYNNEI. Trimming took 5 bases from V and 2 from J; bases not matched to a gene: 11.

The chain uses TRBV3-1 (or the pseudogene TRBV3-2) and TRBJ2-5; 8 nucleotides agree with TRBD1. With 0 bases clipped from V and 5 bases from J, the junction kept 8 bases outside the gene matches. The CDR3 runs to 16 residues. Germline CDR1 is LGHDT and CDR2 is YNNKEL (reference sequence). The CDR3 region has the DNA TGTGCCAGCAGCCAAGATGGACAGGGTCCAAAGGAGACCCAGTACTTC. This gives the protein CASSQDGQGPKETQYF.

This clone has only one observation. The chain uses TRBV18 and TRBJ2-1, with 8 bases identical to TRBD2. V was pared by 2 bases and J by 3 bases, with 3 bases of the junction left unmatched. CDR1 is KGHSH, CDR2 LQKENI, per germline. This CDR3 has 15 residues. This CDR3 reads CASSPDRGGYNEQFF. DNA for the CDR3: TGTGCCAGCTCACCAGATCGGGGGGGCTACAATGAGCAGTTCTTC.

CDR3 sequence: CASSLAATGVNTEAFF. For the CDR3, the DNA is TGTGCCAGCAGCTTAGCAGCAACAGGGGTGAACACTGAAGCTTTCTTT. The chain has TRBV7-6 and TRBJ1-1; TRBD1 aligns across 7 bases. Per germline, CDR1 SGHVS and CDR2 FNYEAQ. J gave up 0 bases and V 0 bases, and 4 bases lay outside the gene matches. This CDR3 has 16 residues.

This CDR3 reads CAWSSFSGTGTGELFF. In DNA form, the CDR3 reads TGTGCCTGGAGCTCCTTCTCCGGGACAGGCACCGGGGAGCTGTTTTTT. The gene calls are TRBV30 and TRBJ2-2; 8 nucleotides agree with TRBD1. Unmatched junction bases numbered 10, after V lost 3 bases and J lost 4 bases. The CDR3 length is 16 residues. CDR1 is GTSNPN, CDR2 SVGIG, per germline (reference sequence). Supplemented by reference TRBV30 and TRBJ2-2, the full variable domain reads SQTIHQWPATLVQPVGSPLSLECTVEGTSNPNLYWYRQAAGRGLQLLFYSVGIGQISSEVPQNLSASRPQDRQFILSSKKLLLSDSGFYLCAWSSFSGTGTGELFFGEGSRLTVL.

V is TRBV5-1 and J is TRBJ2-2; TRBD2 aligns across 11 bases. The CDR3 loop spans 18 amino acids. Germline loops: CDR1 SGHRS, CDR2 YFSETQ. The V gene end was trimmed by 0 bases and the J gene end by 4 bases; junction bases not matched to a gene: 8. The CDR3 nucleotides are TGCGCCAGCAGCTTGGTAGGGACTAGCGGAGTGGGCACCGGGGAGCTGTTTTTT. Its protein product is CASSLVGTSGVGTGELFF. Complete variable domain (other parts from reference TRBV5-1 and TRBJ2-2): KAGVTQTPRYLIKTRGQQVTLSCSPISGHRSVSWYQQTPGQGLQFLFEYFSETQRNKGNFPGRFSGRQFSNSRSEMNVSTLELGDSALYLCASSLVGTSGVGTGELFFGEGSRLTVL.

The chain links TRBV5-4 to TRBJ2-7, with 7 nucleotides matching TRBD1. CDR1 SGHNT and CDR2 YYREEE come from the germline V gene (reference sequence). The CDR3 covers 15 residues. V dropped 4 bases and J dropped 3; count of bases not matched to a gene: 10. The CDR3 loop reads CASSTGTASDYEQYF. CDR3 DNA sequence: TGTGCCAGCAGCACAGGGACAGCCAGCGACTACGAGCAGTACTTC.

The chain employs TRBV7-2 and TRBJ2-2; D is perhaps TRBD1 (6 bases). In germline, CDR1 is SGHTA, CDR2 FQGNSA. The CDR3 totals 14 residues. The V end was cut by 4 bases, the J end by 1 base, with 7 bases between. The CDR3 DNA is TGTGCCAGCAGCTCGGACAGGAACACCGGGGAGCTGTTTTTT. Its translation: CASSSDRNTGELFF.

The CDR3 DNA follows: TGTGCCAGCAGTTCCCTCACGGGAGGACACAATGAGCAGTTCTTC. Protein sequence: CASSSLTGGHNEQFF. The V gene is TRBV28, the J gene TRBJ2-1; TRBD2 matches at 7 bases. The CDR3 runs to 15 residues. Germline V gene lookup returns CDR1 MDHEN and CDR2 SYDVKM. V lost 4 bases and J lost 5; bases outside the gene matches: 8.

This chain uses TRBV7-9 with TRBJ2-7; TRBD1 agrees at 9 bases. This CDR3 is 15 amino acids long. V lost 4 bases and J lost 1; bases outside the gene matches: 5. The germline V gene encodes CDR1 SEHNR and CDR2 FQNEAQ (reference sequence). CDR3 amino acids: CASSSGTGTSYEQYF. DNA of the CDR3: TGTGCCAGCAGCTCGGGGACAGGGACGTCCTACGAGCAGTACTTC.

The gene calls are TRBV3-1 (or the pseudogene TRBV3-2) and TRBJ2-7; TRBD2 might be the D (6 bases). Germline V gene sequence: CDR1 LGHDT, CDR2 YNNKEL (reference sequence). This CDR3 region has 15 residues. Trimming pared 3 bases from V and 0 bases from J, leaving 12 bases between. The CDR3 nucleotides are TGTGCCAGCAGCCAGGGGACTCTTACCTCCTACGAGCAGTACTTC. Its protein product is CASSQGTLTSYEQYF.

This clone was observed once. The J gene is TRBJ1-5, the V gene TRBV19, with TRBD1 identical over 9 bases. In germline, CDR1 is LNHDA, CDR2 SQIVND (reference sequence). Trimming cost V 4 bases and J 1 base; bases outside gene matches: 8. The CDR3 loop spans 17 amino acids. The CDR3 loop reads CASSTRDRVISNQPQHF. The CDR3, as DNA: TGTGCCAGTAGTACCCGGGACAGGGTGATCAGCAATCAGCCCCAGCATTTT. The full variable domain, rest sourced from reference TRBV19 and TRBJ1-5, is DGGITQSPKYLFRKEGQNVTLSCEQNLNHDAMYWYRQDPGQGLRLIYYSQIVNDFQKGDIAEGYSVSREKKESFPLTVTSAQKNPTAFYLCASSTRDRVISNQPQHFGDGTRLSIL.

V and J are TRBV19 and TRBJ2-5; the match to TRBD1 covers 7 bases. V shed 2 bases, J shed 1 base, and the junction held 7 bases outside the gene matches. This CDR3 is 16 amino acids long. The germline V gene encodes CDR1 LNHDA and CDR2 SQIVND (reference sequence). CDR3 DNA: TGTGCCAGTAGTATATCGGCCACAGGGGTCCAAGAGACCCAGTACTTC. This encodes CASSISATGVQETQYF.

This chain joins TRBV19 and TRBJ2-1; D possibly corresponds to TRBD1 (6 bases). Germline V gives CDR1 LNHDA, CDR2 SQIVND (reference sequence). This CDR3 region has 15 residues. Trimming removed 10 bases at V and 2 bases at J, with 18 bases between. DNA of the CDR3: TGTGCCACCCTCCCGGGACAAAATACCTACAATGAGCAGTTCTTC. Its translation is CATLPGQNTYNEQFF. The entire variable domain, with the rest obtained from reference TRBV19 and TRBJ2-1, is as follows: DGGITQSPKYLFRKEGQNVTLSCEQNLNHDAMYWYRQDPGQGLRLIYYSQIVNDFQKGDIAEGYSVSREKKESFPLTVTSAQKNPTAFYLCATLPGQNTYNEQFFGPGTRLTVL.

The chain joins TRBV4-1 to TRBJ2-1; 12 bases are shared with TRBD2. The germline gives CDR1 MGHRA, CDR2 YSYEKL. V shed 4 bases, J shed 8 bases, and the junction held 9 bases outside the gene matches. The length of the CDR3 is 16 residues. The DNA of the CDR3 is TGCGCCAGCAGCCCGGTGGAACTAGCGGGGGGTGATGAGCAGTTCTTC. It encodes CASSPVELAGGDEQFF.

The chain's CDR3 is CAWVPRDRNNSPLHF. The CDR3 DNA is TGTGCCTGGGTCCCGCGGGACAGGAATAATTCACCCCTCCACTTT. The rearrangement links TRBV30 to TRBJ1-6, with TRBD1 matching 8 bases. V was clipped by 5 bases and J by 5 bases; unmatched bases: 8. Germline values: CDR1 GTSNPN, CDR2 SVGIG (reference sequence). The CDR3 consists of 15 residues.

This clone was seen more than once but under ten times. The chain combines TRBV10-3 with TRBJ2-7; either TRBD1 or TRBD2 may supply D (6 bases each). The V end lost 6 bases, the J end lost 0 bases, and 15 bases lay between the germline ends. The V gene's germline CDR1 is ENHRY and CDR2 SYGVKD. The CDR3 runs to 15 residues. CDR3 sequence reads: CAIREGLGASYEQYF. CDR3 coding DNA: TGTGCCATCAGGGAGGGACTGGGGGCCTCCTACGAGCAGTACTTC.

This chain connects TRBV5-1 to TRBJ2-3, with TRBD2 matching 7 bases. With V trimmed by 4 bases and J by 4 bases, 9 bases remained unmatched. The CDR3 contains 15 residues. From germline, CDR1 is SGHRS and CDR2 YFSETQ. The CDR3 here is CASSPGTMGPDTQYF. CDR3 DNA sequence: TGCGCCAGCAGCCCCGGGACTATGGGCCCAGATACGCAGTATTTT.

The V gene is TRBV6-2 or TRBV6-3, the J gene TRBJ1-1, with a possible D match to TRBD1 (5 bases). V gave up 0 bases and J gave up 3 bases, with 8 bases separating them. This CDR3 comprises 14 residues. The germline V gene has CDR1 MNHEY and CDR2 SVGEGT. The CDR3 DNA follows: TGTGCCAGCAGTTACTCTGGGGGGGACACTGAAGCTTTCTTT. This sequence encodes CASSYSGGDTEAFF.

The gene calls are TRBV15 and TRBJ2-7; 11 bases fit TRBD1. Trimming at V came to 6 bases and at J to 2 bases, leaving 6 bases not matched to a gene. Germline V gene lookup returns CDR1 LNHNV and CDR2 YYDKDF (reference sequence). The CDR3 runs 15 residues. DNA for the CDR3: TGTGCCACCAGTAAGGACAGGGGGCCTACCTACGAGCAGTACTTC. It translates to CATSKDRGPTYEQYF. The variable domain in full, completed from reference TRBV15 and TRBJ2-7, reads DAMVIQNPRYQVTQFGKPVTLSCSQTLNHNVMYWYQQKSSQAPKLLFHYYDKDFNNEADTPDNFQSRRPNTSFCFLDIRSPGLGDTAMYLCATSKDRGPTYEQYFGPGTRLTVT.

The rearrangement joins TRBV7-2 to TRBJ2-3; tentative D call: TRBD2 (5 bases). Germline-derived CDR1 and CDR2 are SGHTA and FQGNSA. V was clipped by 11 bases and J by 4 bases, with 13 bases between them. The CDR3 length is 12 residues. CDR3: CAVGLAADTQYF. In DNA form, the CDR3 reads TGTGCCGTCGGACTTGCCGCAGATACGCAGTATTTT.

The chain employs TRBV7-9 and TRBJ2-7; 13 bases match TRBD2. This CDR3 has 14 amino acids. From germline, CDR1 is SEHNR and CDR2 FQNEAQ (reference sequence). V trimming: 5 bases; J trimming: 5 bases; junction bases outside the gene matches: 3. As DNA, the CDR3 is TGTGCCAGCAGCGCGGGACTAGCGGGAAACGAGCAGTACTTC. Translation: CASSAGLAGNEQYF.

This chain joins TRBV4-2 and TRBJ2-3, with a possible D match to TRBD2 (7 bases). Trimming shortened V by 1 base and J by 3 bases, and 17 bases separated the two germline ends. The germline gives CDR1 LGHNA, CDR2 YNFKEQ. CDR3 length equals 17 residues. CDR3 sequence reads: CASSQGGGRADTDTQYF. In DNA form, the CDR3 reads TGTGCCAGCAGCCAAGGAGGGGGGAGGGCCGATACAGATACGCAGTATTTT.

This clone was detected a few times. The CDR3 bases are TGTGCCAGCAGCTCCTCAGGACAGAGCTCTGGAAACACCATATATTTT. Its protein product is CASSSSGQSSGNTIYF. The rearrangement links TRBV7-9 to TRBJ1-3; a weak D match, TRBD1 (6 bases). The CDR3 is 16 amino acids. Germline V CDR1 and CDR2: SEHNR, FQNEAQ (reference sequence). Trimming took 4 bases from V and 0 from J, leaving 13 bases between them. The full variable domain, completed using reference TRBV7-9 and TRBJ1-3, is DTGVSQNPRHKITKRGQNVTFRCDPISEHNRLYWYRQTLGQGPEFLTYFQNEAQLEKSRLLSDRFSAERPKGSFSTLEIQRTEQGDSAMYLCASSSSGQSSGNTIYFGEGSWLTVV.

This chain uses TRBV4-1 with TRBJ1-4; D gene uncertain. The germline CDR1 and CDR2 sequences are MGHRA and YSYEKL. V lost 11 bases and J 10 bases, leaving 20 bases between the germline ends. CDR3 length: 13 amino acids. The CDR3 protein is CASQRGGFGKLFF. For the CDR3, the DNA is TGCGCCTCTCAGCGTGGAGGATTCGGAAAACTGTTTTTT.

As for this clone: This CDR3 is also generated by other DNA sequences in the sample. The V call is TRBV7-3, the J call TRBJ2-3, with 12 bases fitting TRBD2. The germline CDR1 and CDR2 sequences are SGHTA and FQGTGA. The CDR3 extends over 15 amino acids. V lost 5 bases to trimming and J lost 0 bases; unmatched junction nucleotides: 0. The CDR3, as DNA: TGTGCCAGCAGCCTAGCGGGGGGGAGCACAGATACGCAGTATTTT. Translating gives CASSLAGGSTDTQYF.

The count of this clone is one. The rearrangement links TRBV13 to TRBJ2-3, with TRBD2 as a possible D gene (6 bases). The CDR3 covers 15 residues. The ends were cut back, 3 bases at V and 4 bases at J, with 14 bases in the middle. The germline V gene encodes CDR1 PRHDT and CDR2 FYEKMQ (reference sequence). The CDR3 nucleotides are TGTGCCAGCAGCTTTCTTTCGGGAGATGCAGATACGCAGTATTTT. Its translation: CASSFLSGDADTQYF.

CDR3 nucleotide sequence: TGTGCCAGCAGCTTGGACAGGGGCCACAGGAGCTCCTACGAGCAGTACTTC. Amino acid sequence: CASSLDRGHRSSYEQYF. V and J are TRBV5-5 and TRBJ2-7; 7 positions match TRBD1. Germline loops: CDR1 SGHKS, CDR2 YYEKEE (reference sequence). The V segment lost 0 bases and the J segment 0 bases; nucleotides outside the gene matches: 9. The CDR3 is 17 amino acids. The full variable domain, with the rest looked up from reference TRBV5-5 and TRBJ2-7, is DAGVTQSPTHLIKTRGQQVTLRCSPISGHKSVSWYQQVLGQGPQFIFQYYEKEERGRGNFPDRFSARQFPNYSSELNVNALLLGDSALYLCASSLDRGHRSSYEQYFGPGTRLTVT.